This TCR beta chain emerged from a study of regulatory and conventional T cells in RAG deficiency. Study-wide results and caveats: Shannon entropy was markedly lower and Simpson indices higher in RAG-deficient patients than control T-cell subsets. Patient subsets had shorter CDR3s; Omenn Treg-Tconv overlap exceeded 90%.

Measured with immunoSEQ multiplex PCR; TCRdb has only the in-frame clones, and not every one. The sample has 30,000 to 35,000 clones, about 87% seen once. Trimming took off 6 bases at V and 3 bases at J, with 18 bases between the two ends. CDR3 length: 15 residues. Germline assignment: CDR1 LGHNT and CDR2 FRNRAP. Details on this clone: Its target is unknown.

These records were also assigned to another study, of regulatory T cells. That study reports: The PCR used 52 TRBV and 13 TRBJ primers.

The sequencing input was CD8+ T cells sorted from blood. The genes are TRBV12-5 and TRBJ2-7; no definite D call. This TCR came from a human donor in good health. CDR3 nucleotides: TGTGCTAGTGGCCCCGACGGAATCCTCTTCTACGAGCAGTACTTC. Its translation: CASGPDGILFYEQYF. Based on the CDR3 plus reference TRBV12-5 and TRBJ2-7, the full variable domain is DARVTQTPRHKVTEMGQEVTMRCQPILGHNTVFWYRQTMMQGLELLAYFRNRAPLDDSGMPKDRFSAEMPDATLATLKIQPSEPRDSAVYFCASGPDGILFYEQYFGPGTRLTVT.